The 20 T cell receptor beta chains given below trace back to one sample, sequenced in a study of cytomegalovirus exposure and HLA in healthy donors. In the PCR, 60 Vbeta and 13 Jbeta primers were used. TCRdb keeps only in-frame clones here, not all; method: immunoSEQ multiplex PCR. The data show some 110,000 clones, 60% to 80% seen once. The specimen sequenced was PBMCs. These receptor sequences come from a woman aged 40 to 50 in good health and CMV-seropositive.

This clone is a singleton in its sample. The CDR3 coding sequence is TGTGCCAGTCGGACAGGGGATGGCAATGAGCAGTTCTTC. This sequence encodes CASRTGDGNEQFF. This chain connects TRBV2 to TRBJ2-1; 9 bases agree with TRBD1. Germline V gene sequence: CDR1 SNHLY, CDR2 FYNNEI. This CDR3 is 13 amino acids long. The V segment lost 9 bases and the J segment 6 bases; nucleotides outside the gene matches: 6.

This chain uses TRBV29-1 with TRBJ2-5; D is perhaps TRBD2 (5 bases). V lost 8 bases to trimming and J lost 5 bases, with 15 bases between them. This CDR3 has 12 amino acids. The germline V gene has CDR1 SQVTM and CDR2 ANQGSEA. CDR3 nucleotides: TGCAGCTATCCTACGGGGTGGGAGACCCAGTACTTC. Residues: CSYPTGWETQYF.

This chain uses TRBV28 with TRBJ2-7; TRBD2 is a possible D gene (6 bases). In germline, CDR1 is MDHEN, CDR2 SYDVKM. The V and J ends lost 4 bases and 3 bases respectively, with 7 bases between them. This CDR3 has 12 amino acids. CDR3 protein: CASSWGDYEQYF. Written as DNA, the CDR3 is TGTGCCAGCAGTTGGGGGGACTACGAGCAGTACTTC.

CDR3 bases: TGCGCCAGCAGCCTACAGGGGGTGGGGGAGACCCAGTACTTC. This sequence encodes CASSLQGVGETQYF. This rearrangement joins TRBV5-1 to TRBJ2-5; 8 positions match TRBD1. This CDR3 is built from 14 residues. J lost 5 bases, V lost 4 bases, and 7 bases had no gene match. CDR1 and CDR2 (germline): SGHRS, YFSETQ.

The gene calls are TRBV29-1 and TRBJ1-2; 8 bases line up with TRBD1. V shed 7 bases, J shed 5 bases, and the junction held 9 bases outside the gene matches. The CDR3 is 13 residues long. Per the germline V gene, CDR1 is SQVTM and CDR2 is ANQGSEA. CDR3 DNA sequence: TGCAGCGGGTACCCGGACAGGGAGTATGGCTACACCTTC. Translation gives CSGYPDREYGYTF.

The DNA for the CDR3 is TGTGCCAGCCACAGGGGGCCGGGCTACACCTTC. Its protein product is CASHRGPGYTF. The chain has TRBV28 and TRBJ1-2; 9 bases map to TRBD1. Per the germline V gene, CDR1 is MDHEN and CDR2 is SYDVKM. The CDR3 spans 11 residues. Trimming cost V 8 bases and J 8 bases; bases outside gene matches: 3.

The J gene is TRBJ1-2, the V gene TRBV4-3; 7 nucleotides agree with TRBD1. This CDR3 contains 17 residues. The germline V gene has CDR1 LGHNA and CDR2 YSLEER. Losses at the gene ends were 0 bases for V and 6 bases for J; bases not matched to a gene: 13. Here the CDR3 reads CASSQDLTSTGADGYTF. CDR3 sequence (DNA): TGCGCCAGCAGCCAAGACCTTACCTCCACAGGGGCAGATGGCTACACCTTC.

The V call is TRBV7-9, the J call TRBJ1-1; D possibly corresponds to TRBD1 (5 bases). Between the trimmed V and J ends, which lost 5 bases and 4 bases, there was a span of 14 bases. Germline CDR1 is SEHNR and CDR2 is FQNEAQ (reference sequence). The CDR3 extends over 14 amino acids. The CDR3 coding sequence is TGTGCCAGCAGCATCACTCAGGGTAGCACTGAAGCTTTCTTT. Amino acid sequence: CASSITQGSTEAFF. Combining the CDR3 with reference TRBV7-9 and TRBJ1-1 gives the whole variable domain DTGVSQNPRHKITKRGQNVTFRCDPISEHNRLYWYRQTLGQGPEFLTYFQNEAQLEKSRLLSDRFSAERPKGSFSTLEIQRTEQGDSAMYLCASSITQGSTEAFFGQGTRLTVV.

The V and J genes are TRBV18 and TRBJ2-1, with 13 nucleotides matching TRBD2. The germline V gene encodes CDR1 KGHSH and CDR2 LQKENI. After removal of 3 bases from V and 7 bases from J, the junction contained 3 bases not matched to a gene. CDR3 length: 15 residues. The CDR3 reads CASSPGTSGTNEQFF. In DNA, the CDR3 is TGTGCCAGCTCACCCGGGACTAGCGGGACGAATGAGCAGTTCTTC.

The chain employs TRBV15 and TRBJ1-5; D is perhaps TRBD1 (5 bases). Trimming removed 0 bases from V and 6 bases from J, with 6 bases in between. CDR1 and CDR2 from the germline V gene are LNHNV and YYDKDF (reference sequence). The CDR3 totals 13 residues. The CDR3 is CATSRDQGQPQHF. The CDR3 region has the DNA TGTGCCACCAGCAGAGATCAGGGTCAGCCCCAGCATTTT. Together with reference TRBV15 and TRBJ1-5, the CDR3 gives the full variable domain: DAMVIQNPRYQVTQFGKPVTLSCSQTLNHNVMYWYQQKSSQAPKLLFHYYDKDFNNEADTPDNFQSRRPNTSFCFLDIRSPGLGDTAMYLCATSRDQGQPQHFGDGTRLSIL.

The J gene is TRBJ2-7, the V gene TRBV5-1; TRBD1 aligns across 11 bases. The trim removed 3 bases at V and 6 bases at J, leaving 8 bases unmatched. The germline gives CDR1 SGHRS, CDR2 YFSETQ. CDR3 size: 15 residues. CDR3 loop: CASSSIRTGGGEQYF. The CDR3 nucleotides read TGCGCCAGCAGCTCAATCAGGACAGGGGGCGGCGAGCAGTACTTC.

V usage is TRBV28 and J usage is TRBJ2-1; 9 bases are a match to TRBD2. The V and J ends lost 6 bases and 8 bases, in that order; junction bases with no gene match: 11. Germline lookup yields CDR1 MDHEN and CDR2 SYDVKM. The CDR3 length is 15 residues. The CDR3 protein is CASRPAGGAPYEQFF. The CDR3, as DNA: TGTGCCAGCAGACCCGCGGGGGGGGCCCCGTATGAGCAGTTCTTC. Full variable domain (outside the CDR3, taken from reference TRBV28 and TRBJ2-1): DVKVTQSSRYLVKRTGEKVFLECVQDMDHENMFWYRQDPGLGLRLIYFSYDVKMKEKGDIPEGYSVSREKKERFSLILESASTNQTSMYLCASRPAGGAPYEQFFGPGTRLTVL.

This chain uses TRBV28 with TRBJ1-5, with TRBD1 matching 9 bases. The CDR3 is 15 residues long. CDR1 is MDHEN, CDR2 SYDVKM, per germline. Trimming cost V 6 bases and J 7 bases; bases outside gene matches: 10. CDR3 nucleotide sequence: TGTGCCAGCAGCCCTACAGGGGGCGAGGGGCAGCCCCAGCATTTT. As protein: CASSPTGGEGQPQHF.

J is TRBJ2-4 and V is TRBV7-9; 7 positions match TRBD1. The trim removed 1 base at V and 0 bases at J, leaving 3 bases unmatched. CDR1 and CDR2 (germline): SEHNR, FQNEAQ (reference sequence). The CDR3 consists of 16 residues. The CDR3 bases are TGTGCCAGCAGCTTAGGACAGGGTGTAGCCAAAAACATTCAGTACTTC. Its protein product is CASSLGQGVAKNIQYF.

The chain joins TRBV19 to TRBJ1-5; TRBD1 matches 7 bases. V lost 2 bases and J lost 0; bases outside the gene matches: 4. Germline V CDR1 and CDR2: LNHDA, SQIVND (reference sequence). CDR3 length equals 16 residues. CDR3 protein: CASSIRTGYSNQPQHF. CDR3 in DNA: TGTGCCAGTAGTATACGGACAGGATATAGCAATCAGCCCCAGCATTTT.

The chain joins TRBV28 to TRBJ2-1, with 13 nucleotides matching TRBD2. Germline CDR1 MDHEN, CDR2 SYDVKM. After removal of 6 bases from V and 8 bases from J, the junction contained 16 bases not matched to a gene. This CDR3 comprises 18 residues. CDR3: CASRAAARTSGSMYEQFF. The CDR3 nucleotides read TGTGCCAGCAGAGCCGCCGCCCGGACTAGCGGGAGTATGTATGAGCAGTTCTTC.

The CDR3 DNA reads as TGCAGCGTTGGTTGGCAGGGCTACATGAACACTGAAGCTTTCTTT. It yields the protein CSVGWQGYMNTEAFF. The chain recombines TRBV29-1 with TRBJ1-1; possibly TRBD1 for D (5 bases). CDR3 length equals 15 residues. Between the trimmed V and J ends, which lost 4 bases and 0 bases, there was a span of 15 bases. From germline, CDR1 is SQVTM and CDR2 ANQGSEA.

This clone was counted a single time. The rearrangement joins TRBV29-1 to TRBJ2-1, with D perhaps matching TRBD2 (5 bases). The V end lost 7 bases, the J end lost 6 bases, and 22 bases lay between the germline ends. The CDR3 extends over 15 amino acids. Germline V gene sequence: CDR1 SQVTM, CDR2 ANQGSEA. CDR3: CSAQLEGSWGNEQFF. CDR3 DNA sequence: TGCAGCGCCCAACTCGAGGGATCCTGGGGCAATGAGCAGTTCTTC.

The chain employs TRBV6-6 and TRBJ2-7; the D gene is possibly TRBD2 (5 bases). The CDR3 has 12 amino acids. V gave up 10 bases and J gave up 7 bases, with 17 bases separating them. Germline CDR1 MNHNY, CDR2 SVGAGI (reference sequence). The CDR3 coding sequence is TGTGCCACAGCGGTTCGGGGATGGGAGCAGTACTTC. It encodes CATAVRGWEQYF.

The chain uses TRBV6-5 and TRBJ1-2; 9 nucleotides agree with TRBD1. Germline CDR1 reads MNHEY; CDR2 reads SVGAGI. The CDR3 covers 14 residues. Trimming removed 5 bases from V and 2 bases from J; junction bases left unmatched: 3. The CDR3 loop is CASSPGQGNYGYTF. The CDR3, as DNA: TGTGCCAGCAGTCCGGGACAGGGCAACTATGGCTACACCTTC.